This TCR beta chain was observed in a study of cytomegalovirus exposure and HLA in healthy donors. This table comes from immunoSEQ multiplex PCR, and its TCRdb copy is limited to in-frame clones, with some not included. The sample carries fewer than 150,000 clones, about 90% recorded once. The CDR3 has 13 residues. V lost 5 bases to trimming and J lost 7 bases; unmatched junction nucleotides: 7. Germline CDR1 is SGHTA and CDR2 is FQGNSA. What was sequenced was PBMCs. The rearrangement links TRBV7-2 to TRBJ2-7; 8 nucleotides line up with TRBD1. The clonotype was recovered from a young woman in good health and CMV-seropositive. CDR3: CASSRDRKGEQYF. CDR3 nucleotide sequence: TGTGCCAGCAGCCGGGACAGGAAGGGGGAGCAGTACTTC.